One and the same sample provided the 15 T cell receptor beta chains below, sequenced in a study of T cells after yellow fever vaccination (dated 2019 in TCRdb). The sample's treatment or condition label, in plain terms: live attenuated yellow fever vaccine strain. Receptors were amplified or captured by 5' RACE. The sequencer listed for this sample is Illumina HiSeq 2500. Using fastp trimming at Q25 and MiXCR clonotype assembly, TCRdb reanalyzed the public sequencing data and kept in-frame beta chains. Each entry is one CDR3 protein sequence, shown with its most common DNA and genes. This sample gives about 550,000 distinct CDR3 sequences in total; roughly a fifth of them show up just once. The ten largest clonotypes hold approximately 14% of the sample. Here the sequenced sample was PBMCs, taken 15 days after the yellow fever booster vaccination. Every receptor here comes from a man aged 30 to 39 who received the YFV17D yellow fever vaccine.

The chain has TRBV29-1 and TRBJ2-3; D unresolved. V shed 5 bases and J shed 5 bases, with 14 bases lying between them. The CDR3 is made up of 13 amino acids. Per the germline V gene, CDR1 is SQVTM and CDR2 is ANQGSEA. CDR3 region: CSVLPGVGDTQYF. CDR3 DNA: TGCAGCGTTCTACCCGGCGTGGGAGATACGCAGTATTTT.

This rearrangement joins TRBV11-1 to TRBJ2-5; a possible D gene is TRBD2 (7 bases). CDR1 and CDR2 from the germline V gene are SGHAT and FQDESV (reference sequence). The CDR3 contains 14 residues. Between the trimmed V and J ends, which lost 1 base and 5 bases, there was a span of 11 bases. CDR3 DNA sequence: TGTGCCAGCAGCTTAGGGGGGGGGCACGAGACCCAGTACTTC. Its translation is CASSLGGGHETQYF.

The table lists this clonotype with a few counts. The J gene is TRBJ2-1, the V gene TRBV5-1; possible D gene TRBD2, 6 bases. CDR1 and CDR2 (germline): SGHRS, YFSETQ. V lost 3 bases and J 1 base, leaving 14 bases between the germline ends. The CDR3 length is 16 residues. Written as DNA, the CDR3 is TGCGCCAGCAGCTCTCCAAAAGGGAGGTCCTACAATGAGCAGTTCTTC. Translating gives CASSSPKGRSYNEQFF.

Only a few counts were recorded for this clonotype. The CDR3 nucleotides read TGTGCCAGCAGAGTAGGGAAGATAACGAACGAGCAGTACTTC. It is translated as CASRVGKITNEQYF. The chain uses TRBV2 and TRBJ2-7; D unclear. V was trimmed by 6 bases and J by 5 bases, leaving 17 bases between them. CDR1 SNHLY and CDR2 FYNNEI come from the germline V gene. The CDR3 contains 14 residues.

J is TRBJ2-7 and V is TRBV7-8; D might be TRBD1 (6 bases). This CDR3 is built from 14 residues. Trimming stripped 4 bases from V and 4 bases from J, with 14 bases between. Germline V gene sequence: CDR1 SGHVS, CDR2 FQNEAQ. The CDR3 DNA sequence: TGTGCCAGCAGCTCCACGACAGGAAATTACGAGCAGTACTTC. This codes for CASSSTTGNYEQYF.

The V and J genes are TRBV10-3 and TRBJ2-3, with D possibly being TRBD1 (6 bases). Trimming took 3 bases from V and 3 from J, leaving 10 bases between them. CDR1 is ENHRY, CDR2 SYGVKD, per germline. CDR3 length: 14 amino acids. The DNA for the CDR3 is TGTGCCATCAGTGATCTACAGGGTACAGATACGCAGTATTTT. Translation: CAISDLQGTDTQYF.

A few counts support this clonotype. The rearrangement uses TRBV6-1 and TRBJ2-3; perhaps TRBD1 as D (5 bases). CDR3 length: 15 amino acids. Germline values: CDR1 MNHNS, CDR2 SASEGT. Trimming took off 6 bases at V and 0 bases at J, with 13 bases between the two ends. CDR3 in amino acids: CASRKQETSTDTQYF. In nucleotides, the CDR3 is TGTGCCAGCAGAAAACAGGAAACTAGCACAGATACGCAGTATTTT.

The chain joins TRBV6-1 to TRBJ2-1, with TRBD1 matching over 9 bases. The CDR3 spans 13 residues. The J segment lost 14 bases and the V segment lost 6 bases, leaving 11 bases of the junction unmatched. Germline V CDR1 and CDR2: MNHNS, SASEGT. Here the CDR3 reads CASSPAPRDREFF. The CDR3 nucleotides are TGTGCCAGCAGCCCCGCACCCCGGGACAGGGAGTTCTTC.

This clonotype was observed a handful of times. The V gene is TRBV5-1, the J gene TRBJ2-5, with TRBD2 as a possible D gene (6 bases). Germline V lookup: CDR1 SGHRS, CDR2 YFSETQ. V lost 1 base and J lost 5, with 15 bases in between. The CDR3 runs 15 residues. CDR3 sequence reads: CASSLLVRAGETQYF. Written as DNA, the CDR3 is TGCGCCAGCAGCTTGCTGGTCAGGGCGGGGGAGACCCAGTACTTC.

The J gene is TRBJ2-3, the V gene TRBV2; D is uncertain. The CDR3 runs 14 residues. Germline V CDR1 and CDR2: SNHLY, FYNNEI. The CDR3 here is CAAGSRQFTDTQYF. The CDR3 DNA reads as TGTGCAGCTGGATCGCGGCAATTCACAGATACGCAGTATTTT.

The chain carries TRBV20-1 and TRBJ2-7; 9 nucleotides match TRBD2. V shed 3 bases, J shed 2 bases, and the junction held 8 bases outside the gene matches. The germline gives CDR1 DFQATT, CDR2 SNEGSKA (reference sequence). This CDR3 has 15 residues. CDR3 in amino acids: CSASLPGTSPYEQYF. The CDR3 DNA follows: TGCAGTGCTAGTCTTCCCGGGACTAGCCCCTACGAGCAGTACTTC.

This sequence joins TRBV29-1 and TRBJ2-5; 7 nucleotides agree with TRBD2. The CDR3 length is 12 residues. The V segment lost 0 bases and the J segment 9 bases; nucleotides outside the gene matches: 4. Germline V gives CDR1 SQVTM, CDR2 ANQGSEA. DNA of the CDR3: TGCAGCGTTGAAGATCGAGGGAGGGCCCAGTACTTC. Translating it yields CSVEDRGRAQYF.

The J gene is TRBJ1-6, the V gene TRBV7-2, with TRBD1 matching 9 bases. Germline V gene data show CDR1 as SGHTA and CDR2 as FQGNSA. The CDR3 runs 15 residues. Trimming cost V 5 bases and J 10 bases; bases outside gene matches: 9. The CDR3 DNA reads as TGTGCCAGCAGCGCCCTTAGGGGACAGGGATCACCCCTCCACTTT. Protein sequence: CASSALRGQGSPLHF. Full variable domain (missing parts from reference TRBV7-2 and TRBJ1-6): GAGVSQSPSNKVTEKGKDVELRCDPISGHTALYWYRQSLGQGLEFLIYFQGNSAPDKSGLPSDRFSAERTGGSVSTLTIQRTQQEDSAVYLCASSALRGQGSPLHFGNGTRLTVT.

This clonotype turned up a few times. This chain connects TRBV6-1 to TRBJ1-3; tentatively, D is TRBD1 (5 bases). CDR3 length: 15 amino acids. Germline lookup yields CDR1 MNHNS and CDR2 SASEGT. Deletions cut 8 bases from V and 4 bases from J, with 18 bases between. The CDR3 bases are TGTGCCAGCGCCCGGTTTGTGGAGGGGGGAAACACCATATATTTT. Amino acid sequence: CASARFVEGGNTIYF.

The CDR3 DNA reads as TGCGCCAGCACTCATGGGGATGCGAACACCGGGGAGCTGTTTTTT. Encoded protein: CASTHGDANTGELFF. The rearrangement links TRBV5-1 to TRBJ2-2; D unresolved. The CDR3 is made up of 15 amino acids. Germline V lookup: CDR1 SGHRS, CDR2 YFSETQ. V was pared by 6 bases and J by 0 bases, with 12 bases between.